This T cell receptor (beta chain) was sequenced in a study of blood T cell repertoires in COVID-19. Study-level information: The study drew acute and convalescent COVID-19 samples from the United States, Italy and Spain. Sources were T cells, B-cell-depleted T cells, or PBMCs; the material itself was cDNA or gDNA.

This CDR3 is 16 amino acids long. Trimming cost V 0 bases and J 2 bases, with 11 bases left between them. CDR1 is MRHNA, CDR2 SNTAGT, per germline. In the original analysis: Reference gene primer amplification gave nucleated cell count estimates. TCRdb's table, derived via immunoSEQ multiplex PCR, lists solely in-frame clones and lacks some. Clone size and the V and J calls come from that table; the DNA yielded D and trimming. Here the sample spans roughly 250,000 clones, around nine tenths being singletons. The origin of this receptor is a woman aged 35 to 49 who had recovered from COVID-19. J is TRBJ1-5 and V is TRBV6-4, with D unresolved. Material for sequencing was peripheral blood. CDR3 amino acids: CASSDSIGRGNQPQHF. The CDR3 bases are TGTGCCAGCAGTGACTCGATAGGGAGAGGCAATCAGCCCCAGCATTTT.